Listed below are T cell receptor beta chains from one sample, sequenced in a study of T cell repertoires in cytomegalovirus infection. Their cognate antigens are unknown. TCRdb ran MiXCR on the reads and lists one entry per CDR3 protein. The sample holds approximately 300,000 distinct CDR3 sequences; 25% to 35% are singletons and the top ten take around 20%. The sample was cultured PBMCs, taken from culture after CMV antigen stimulation. The source is a human donor in good health (CMV status not recorded). Some clones in this sample may be carry-over from other donors' samples. Each CDR3 is given with its conserved first and last residue. The D gene is left open where the match is weak. For some rows the clone size is stated as once, few or many, or as a class when expanded; others skip it.

J | V | D | size | DNA | CDR3
TRBJ1-5 | TRBV28 | - | - | TGTGCCAGCAGTCTTTACGGAGGACTGGGCAATCAGCCCCAGCATTTT | CASSLYGGLGNQPQHF
TRBJ1-1 | TRBV6-4 | - | - | TGTGCCAGCAGTGACTCCATTCGACAGGACCTGAACACTGAAGCTTTCTTT | CASSDSIRQDLNTEAFF
TRBJ1-5 | TRBV6-1 | - | many | TGTGCCAGCAGTGAACCACGAAATAGCAATCAGCCCCAGCATTTT | CASSEPRNSNQPQHF
TRBJ1-2 | TRBV11-2 | - | - | TGTGCCAGCAGCTTAGAAGGCCTCTATGGCTACACCTTC | CASSLEGLYGYTF
TRBJ1-4 | TRBV15 | - | - | TGTGCCACCAGCAGAGGAGTGGGCACCCAAAGGGAACTGTTTTTT | CATSRGVGTQRELFF
TRBJ2-7 | TRBV7-2 | - | few | TGTGCCAGCAGCTTCACTCCGGGACTCACTTCGGGGGAGCAGTACTTC | CASSFTPGLTSGEQYF
TRBJ2-2 | TRBV2 | - | - | TGTGCCAGCAGTCTGGACCAGAACACCGGGGAGCTGTTTTTT | CASSLDQNTGELFF
TRBJ1-6 | TRBV7-2 | - | - | TGTGCCAGCAGCTTTAGGGGGGGCTCCTATAATTCACCCCTCCACTTT | CASSFRGGSYNSPLHF
TRBJ2-3 | TRBV10-3 | TRBD2 | - | TGTGCCATCTCCGGGACTAGCGGCACAGATACGCAGTATTTT | CAISGTSGTDTQYF
TRBJ1-2 | TRBV13 | - | - | TGTGCCAGCAGCTTAGGAGGCAGTTTCTCACGTGGCTACACCTTC | CASSLGGSFSRGYTF
TRBJ2-5 | TRBV23-1 | TRBD2 | - | TGCGCCAGCAGTCAGGGCCTAGCGGACCAAGAGACCCAGTACTTC | CASSQGLADQETQYF
TRBJ2-4 | TRBV7-8 | - | many | TGTGCCAGCAACCCTAGGGGGGTCGAAAACATTCAGTACTTC | CASNPRGVENIQYF
TRBJ2-3 | TRBV15 | - | few | TGTGCCACCAGCAGGGAGCTCACCGCAGGCACGCAGTATTTT | CATSRELTAGTQYF
TRBJ1-5 | TRBV7-8 | TRBD1 | many | TGTGCCAGCAGCTTAGGACAGGGGGATTTTAGGAGCAATCAGCCCCAGCATTTT | CASSLGQGDFRSNQPQHF
TRBJ2-1 | TRBV6-2/TRBV6-3 | - | - | TGTGCCAGCAGTCCCCATTACACAAGAAAGGGATACAATGAGCAGTTCTTC | CASSPHYTRKGYNEQFF
TRBJ2-7 | TRBV5-1 | - | - | TGCGCCAGCAGCTTGGGGCAGCCGCCCTTCGAGCAGTACTTC | CASSLGQPPFEQYF
TRBJ2-7 | TRBV12-3/TRBV12-4 | - | - | TGTGCCAGCAGTCTCCACAACAAACCTACCTACGAGCAGTACTTC | CASSLHNKPTYEQYF
TRBJ2-1 | TRBV28 | - | - | TGTGCCAGACTAGGGAGCTCCTACAATGAGCAGTTCTTC | CARLGSSYNEQFF
TRBJ2-7 | TRBV15 | - | many | TGTGCCACCAGCAGAGTAAAGGGGCAGAGCTCCTACGAGCAGTACTTC | CATSRVKGQSSYEQYF
TRBJ2-7 | TRBV5-4 | - | - | TGTGCCAGCAGCCCAGACACGTCCTACGAGCAGTACTTC | CASSPDTSYEQYF
TRBJ1-3 | TRBV7-9 | - | - | TGTGCCAGCAGCTTAGGGGGGACTTCTGGAAACACCATATATTTT | CASSLGGTSGNTIYF